These 18 T cell receptor beta chains originate from one sample sequenced in a study of T-cell memory formation after mild COVID-19. TCRdb re-called the 5' RACE reads through MiXCR, storing one row per CDR3 protein. The sample shows around 320,000 distinct CDR3 sequences, around 28% of them seen only once. The source material was PBMCs or a T cell subset sorted from them (not recorded which). The receptors were gathered from an adult woman who had mild COVID-19 (a few samples of this study predate the infection). Cell type and time point are not known.

This clonotype was found a few times. This sequence joins TRBV12-3 or TRBV12-4 and TRBJ2-2; tentatively, D is TRBD1 or TRBD2 (5 bases each). The CDR3 totals 13 residues. V was clipped by 7 bases and J by 6 bases, with 12 bases between them. The CDR3: CASILRGAGELFF. For the CDR3, the DNA is TGTGCCAGCATCCTGAGAGGGGCCGGGGAGCTGTTTTTT.

There are a few counts of this clonotype. The rearrangement uses TRBV4-1 and TRBJ2-2; D is perhaps TRBD1 (6 bases). Germline CDR1 reads MGHRA; CDR2 reads YSYEKL. V lost 7 bases and J 1 base, leaving 19 bases between the germline ends. The CDR3 length is 17 residues. The CDR3: CASTLILDRLNTGELFF. CDR3 in DNA: TGCGCCAGCACCTTAATCCTGGACAGATTGAACACCGGGGAGCTGTTTTTT.

This clonotype occurred many times. This sequence joins TRBV7-8 and TRBJ1-2; D remains ambiguous. This CDR3 is 14 amino acids long. The V gene's germline CDR1 is SGHVS and CDR2 FQNEAQ. V lost 5 bases and J lost 1, with 11 bases in between. The CDR3 protein is CASSPGRFNYGYTF. The CDR3 nucleotides are TGTGCCAGCAGCCCTGGACGGTTTAACTATGGCTACACCTTC. Full variable domain (missing parts from reference TRBV7-8 and TRBJ1-2): GAGVSQSPRYKVAKRGQDVALRCDPISGHVSLFWYQQALGQGPEFLTYFQNEAQLDKSGLPSDRFFAERPEGSVSTLKIQRTQQEDSAVYLCASSPGRFNYGYTFGSGTRLTVV.

V and J are TRBV6-5 and TRBJ1-1; D gene unclear. Germline lookup yields CDR1 MNHEY and CDR2 SVGAGI. Trimming cost V 5 bases and J 0 bases, with 7 bases left between them. The CDR3 is 13 residues long. The CDR3 nucleotides read TGTGCCAGCAGTCGACTCGTGAACACTGAAGCTTTCTTT. It codes for CASSRLVNTEAFF.

V gene TRBV29-1 combines with J gene TRBJ1-2; D possibly corresponds to TRBD1 (6 bases). Germline loops: CDR1 SQVTM, CDR2 ANQGSEA. This CDR3 spans 14 amino acids. V was cut by 4 bases and J by 4 bases, with 16 bases left in between. The CDR3 loop is CSVGVAGGGYGYTF. The CDR3 DNA follows: TGCAGCGTTGGGGTGGCGGGGGGCGGCTATGGCTACACCTTC.

There are a few counts of this clonotype. The V call is TRBV7-3, the J call TRBJ1-3, with D perhaps TRBD1 (5 bases). The CDR3 covers 14 residues. V was cut by 5 bases and J by 4 bases, with 12 bases left in between. Germline V gene lookup returns CDR1 SGHTA and CDR2 FQGTGA. CDR3 nucleotides: TGTGCCAGCAGCCCTACGGGGGGAGGAAACACCATATATTTT. Its translation is CASSPTGGGNTIYF.

The CDR3 sequence is CASSRPTSGGETQYF. The CDR3 DNA is TGTGCCAGCAGCCGACCAACGTCAGGGGGTGAGACCCAGTACTTC. The rearrangement uses TRBV11-2 and TRBJ2-5; 7 nucleotides line up with TRBD1. Germline lookup yields CDR1 SGHAT and CDR2 FQNNGV. This CDR3 is 15 amino acids long. The V and J ends lost 5 bases and 5 bases, in that order; junction bases with no gene match: 11. Together with reference TRBV11-2 and TRBJ2-5, the CDR3 gives the full variable domain: EAGVAQSPRYKIIEKRQSVAFWCNPISGHATLYWYQQILGQGPKLLIQFQNNGVVDDSQLPKDRFSAERLKGVDSTLKIQPAKLEDSAVYLCASSRPTSGGETQYFGPGTRLLVL.

This clonotype was detected only a few times. The chain links TRBV12-3 or TRBV12-4 to TRBJ2-3, with D unresolved. This CDR3 region has 13 residues. Trimming removed 3 bases from V and 9 bases from J, with 13 bases in between. The CDR3 DNA reads as TGTGCCAGCAGTTTGGCGAGAGGAAAAACGCAGTATTTT. It codes for CASSLARGKTQYF.

The chain employs TRBV27 and TRBJ2-1; D call uncertain. Germline assignment: CDR1 MNHEY and CDR2 SMNVEV (reference sequence). The CDR3 consists of 15 residues. V lost 6 bases to trimming and J lost 7 bases, with 19 bases between them. The CDR3, as DNA: TGTGCCAGCAGCCCCCCATCATGGCAGCTAAATGAGCAGTTCTTC. Translation: CASSPPSWQLNEQFF.

To note about this clonotype: Given the absence of the conserved phenylalanine or tryptophan at the CDR3 end, a read error is likely. The limits of the CDR3 on the DNA are not certain, so only TCRdb's listed CDR3 is given. J is TRBJ1-2 and V is TRBV4-1; the table's D gene call, TRBD1, was not cross checked with the DNA. The CDR3 spans 14 residues, counting both ends. Germline loops: CDR1 MGHRA, CDR2 YSYEKL. CDR3 residues: CASSRSFWTAPTVG.

V and J are TRBV14 and TRBJ2-3; 10 nucleotides line up with TRBD2. Germline V CDR1 and CDR2: SGHDN, FVKESK. The V gene end was trimmed by 1 base and the J gene end by 7 bases; junction bases not matched to a gene: 5. This CDR3 region has 15 residues. CDR3 DNA sequence: TGTGCCAGCAGCCAAGCAGCGGGAGGGCCGTATACGCAGTATTTT. It is translated as CASSQAAGGPYTQYF.

V and J are TRBV29-1 and TRBJ2-3; 10 bases fit TRBD2. CDR1 SQVTM and CDR2 ANQGSEA come from the germline V gene. The CDR3 is 14 residues long. The V segment lost 5 bases and the J segment 5 bases; nucleotides outside the gene matches: 7. The CDR3 coding sequence is TGCAGCGTTAAAGCGGGAGGGCCCCGAGATACGCAGTATTTT. It translates to CSVKAGGPRDTQYF.

This clonotype was seen a few times. The chain recombines TRBV7-9 with TRBJ2-7; possibly TRBD1 or TRBD2 for D (5 bases each). The CDR3 extends over 16 amino acids. V shed 1 base and J shed 3 bases, with 16 bases lying between them. Germline assignment: CDR1 SEHNR and CDR2 FQNEAQ (reference sequence). CDR3 sequence reads: CASSLVGTEKFYEQYF. The CDR3 nucleotides read TGTGCCAGCAGCTTAGTTGGGACCGAGAAATTCTACGAGCAGTACTTC.

This clonotype was observed a few times. This rearrangement joins TRBV7-3 to TRBJ2-6, with D maybe TRBD2 (6 bases). This CDR3 is built from 17 residues. The V end was cut by 2 bases, the J end by 4 bases, with 15 bases between. Germline-derived CDR1 and CDR2 are SGHTA and FQGTGA. In DNA, the CDR3 is TGTGCCAGCAGCTTAGTCCCGGCGGGGTTAGGGGCCAACGTCCTGACTTTC. Translated, it gives CASSLVPAGLGANVLTF.

This clonotype was counted a few times. This sequence joins TRBV7-9 and TRBJ2-4; D is possibly TRBD1 or TRBD2 (5 bases each). Trimming took 5 bases from V and 6 from J, leaving 14 bases between them. Germline V lookup: CDR1 SEHNR, CDR2 FQNEAQ (reference sequence). This CDR3 comprises 14 residues. CDR3 loop: CASSPPGAINIQYF. The CDR3 DNA reads TGTGCCAGCAGCCCCCCCGGGGCGATAAACATTCAGTACTTC. The complete variable domain, with remaining parts taken from reference TRBV7-9 and TRBJ2-4, reads DTGVSQNPRHKITKRGQNVTFRCDPISEHNRLYWYRQTLGQGPEFLTYFQNEAQLEKSRLLSDRFSAERPKGSFSTLEIQRTEQGDSAMYLCASSPPGAINIQYFGAGTRLSVL.

The chain employs TRBV19 and TRBJ2-5, with TRBD1 identical over 7 bases. The V segment lost 0 bases and the J segment 5 bases; nucleotides outside the gene matches: 0. Per the germline V gene, CDR1 is LNHDA and CDR2 is SQIVND (reference sequence). The CDR3 loop spans 13 amino acids. The CDR3 nucleotides are TGTGCCAGTAGTATAGACAGGGGGGAGACCCAGTACTTC. Translating gives CASSIDRGETQYF.

This chain connects TRBV7-2 to TRBJ2-1, with a possible D match to TRBD2 (6 bases). V was shortened by 0 bases and J by 12 bases, with 12 bases between the two germline ends. The CDR3 length is 13 residues. The germline V gene has CDR1 SGHTA and CDR2 FQGNSA. The CDR3 loop is CASSLAFSEGQFF. Written as DNA, the CDR3 is TGTGCCAGCAGCTTAGCCTTTTCGGAGGGGCAGTTCTTC. The whole variable domain, filled in from reference TRBV7-2 and TRBJ2-1, reads GAGVSQSPSNKVTEKGKDVELRCDPISGHTALYWYRQSLGQGLEFLIYFQGNSAPDKSGLPSDRFSAERTGGSVSTLTIQRTQQEDSAVYLCASSLAFSEGQFFGPGTRLTVL.

This chain links TRBV7-2 with TRBJ1-1; 7 nucleotides agree with TRBD1. The CDR3 runs 17 residues. Per germline, CDR1 SGHTA and CDR2 FQGNSA. V was pared by 1 base and J by 6 bases, with 14 bases of the junction left unmatched. The chain's CDR3 is CASSLVGTASLVAEAFF. The CDR3 region has the DNA TGTGCCAGCAGCTTAGTAGGGACAGCGAGTCTCGTCGCTGAAGCTTTCTTT.